This T cell receptor (beta chain) is from a study of blood T cell repertoires in COVID-19. Study at large: Donors in the United States, Italy and Spain gave samples during acute or convalescent COVID-19.

Trimming cost V 7 bases and J 1 base; bases outside gene matches: 2. The CDR3 runs 12 residues. In germline, CDR1 is SQVTM, CDR2 ANQGSEA. Seattle patient enrollment occurred during active infection, with longitudinal follow-up thereafter. Study processing details: It was from reference gene primer amplification that nucleated cell counts were estimated. Method: immunoSEQ multiplex PCR; TCRdb's copy keeps in-frame clones and lacks some. V and J calls plus clone size are reproduced from that table; the DNA served to infer D and trimming. Of about 350,000 clones listed, 88% were seen once; the top ten hold around 6.6%.

V usage is TRBV29-1 and J usage is TRBJ1-2, with TRBD1 matching 8 bases. The sequence derives from a woman aged 70-85 years with COVID-19, enrolled during active disease. The sample comprised peripheral blood. The CDR3 here is CSATGDNYGYTF. DNA for the CDR3: TGCAGCGCGACAGGGGATAACTATGGCTACACCTTC.